This T cell receptor (beta chain) originates from a study of T cells in Graves' hyperthyroidism and ophthalmopathy. Study context: Once the initial diagnosis was made, peripheral blood was obtained before any treatment.

TCR beta CDR3 region amplification was performed from RNA transcripts. HTBI primers were employed in a first-round RT-PCR of the TCR CDR3. TCRdb re-derived calls from the multiplex PCR reads in MiXCR, one entry per CDR3 protein. The table shows a few hundred thousand distinct CDR3 sequences, with roughly 15% occurring only once. This clonotype appeared many times. Its target is unknown. CDR1 is SQVTM, CDR2 ANQGSEA, per germline. Trimming took 6 bases from V and 7 from J, leaving 12 bases between them. The CDR3 totals 11 residues. General study points: A model of 13 V-J features distinguished ophthalmopathy from stable hyperthyroidism. Model output signaled ophthalmopathy a median approximately six months ahead of onset.

Ophthalmopathy cases met thresholds of Clinical Activity Score at least 3, NOSPECS grade at least 4 and duration under 3 months. The receptor was isolated from a woman aged 35 to 49 with Graves' ophthalmopathy. Input material: blood. V usage is TRBV29-1 and J usage is TRBJ1-1; D is ambiguous. The CDR3 region has the DNA TGCAGCGTGGTTCATGGGAATGAAGCTTTCTTT. Translated, it gives CSVVHGNEAFF.